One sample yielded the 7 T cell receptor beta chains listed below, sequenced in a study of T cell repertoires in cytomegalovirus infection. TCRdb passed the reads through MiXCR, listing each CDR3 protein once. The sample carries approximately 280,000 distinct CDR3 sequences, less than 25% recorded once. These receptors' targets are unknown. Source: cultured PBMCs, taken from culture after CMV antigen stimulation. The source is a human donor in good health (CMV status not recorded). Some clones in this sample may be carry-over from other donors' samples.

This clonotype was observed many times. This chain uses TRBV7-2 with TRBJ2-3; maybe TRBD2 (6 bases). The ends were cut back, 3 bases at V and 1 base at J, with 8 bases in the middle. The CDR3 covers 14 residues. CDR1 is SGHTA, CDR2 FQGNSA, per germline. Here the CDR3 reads CASSLWGGTDTQYF. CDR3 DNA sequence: TGTGCCAGCAGCTTGTGGGGGGGCACAGATACGCAGTATTTT.

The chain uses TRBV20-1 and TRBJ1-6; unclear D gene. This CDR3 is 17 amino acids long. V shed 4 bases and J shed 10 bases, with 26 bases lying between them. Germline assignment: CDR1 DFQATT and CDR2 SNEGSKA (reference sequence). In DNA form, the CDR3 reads TGCAGTGCTACGACCGCTATTGGAGTACGGTACCTCTCACCCCTCCACTTT. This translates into CSATTAIGVRYLSPLHF.

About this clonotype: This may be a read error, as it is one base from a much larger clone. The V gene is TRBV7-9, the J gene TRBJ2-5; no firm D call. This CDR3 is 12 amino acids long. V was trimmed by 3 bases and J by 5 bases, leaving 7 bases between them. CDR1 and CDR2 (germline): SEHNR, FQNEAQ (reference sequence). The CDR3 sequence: CASSFAWETQYF. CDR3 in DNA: TGTGCCAGCAGCTTTGCCTGGGAGACCCAGTACTTC.

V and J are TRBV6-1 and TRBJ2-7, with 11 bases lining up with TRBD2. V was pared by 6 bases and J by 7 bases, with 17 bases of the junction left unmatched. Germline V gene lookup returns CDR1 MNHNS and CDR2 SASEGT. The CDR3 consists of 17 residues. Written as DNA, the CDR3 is TGTGCCAGCAGAACCGGGACTAGCGGAAATCTGGGTCGGGAGCAGTACGTC. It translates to CASRTGTSGNLGREQYV.

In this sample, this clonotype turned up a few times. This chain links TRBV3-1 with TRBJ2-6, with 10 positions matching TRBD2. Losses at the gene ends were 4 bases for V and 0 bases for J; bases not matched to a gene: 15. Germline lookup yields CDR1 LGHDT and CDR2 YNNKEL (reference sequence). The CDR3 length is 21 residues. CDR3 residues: CASSLNLLLAGFSSGANVLTF. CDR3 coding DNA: TGTGCCAGCAGCCTGAATCTATTACTAGCGGGATTTAGCTCTGGGGCCAACGTCCTGACTTTC.

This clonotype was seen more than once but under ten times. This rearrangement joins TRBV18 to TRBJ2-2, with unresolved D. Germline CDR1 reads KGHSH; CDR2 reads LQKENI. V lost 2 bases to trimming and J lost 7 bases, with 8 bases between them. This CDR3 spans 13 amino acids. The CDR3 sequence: CASSPTGDGELFF. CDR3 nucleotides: TGTGCCAGCTCACCAACTGGGGACGGGGAGCTGTTTTTT.

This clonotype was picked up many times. CDR3 protein: CASSLQGMNTEAFF. As DNA, the CDR3 is TGTGCCAGCAGTTTGCAGGGAATGAACACTGAAGCTTTCTTT. The rearrangement joins TRBV12-3 or TRBV12-4 to TRBJ1-1; possible D gene TRBD1, 5 bases. The CDR3 sequence is 14 residues long. Trimming shortened V by 3 bases and J by 0 bases, and 8 bases separated the two germline ends.